A selection of T cell receptor beta chains follows, all from one sample in a study of blood T cell repertoires in COVID-19. Using immunoSEQ multiplex PCR, the repertoire was profiled, and TCRdb retains in-frame clones only, with some absent. This table holds about 200,000 clones, 85% to 90% found once. Sequences were obtained from peripheral blood. The receptors here all came from a man older than 75 with acute or convalescent COVID-19. CDR3s include the opening cysteine and the closing phenylalanine or tryptophan. A D gene is named only where the DNA matches it firmly. Expanded clones are given a class, and other clones once, few, many or no size at all.

clone_size	d_call	v_call	j_call	cdr3_aa	cdr3_nt
NA	NA	TRBV5-1	TRBJ2-3	CASSLGGQGGTDTQYF	TGCGCCAGCAGCTTGGGGGGCCAAGGAGGCACAGATACGCAGTATTTT
NA	NA	TRBV4-1	TRBJ2-5	CASSKYEQETQYF	TGCGCCAGCAGCAAATACGAGCAAGAGACCCAGTACTTC
NA	TRBD1	TRBV19	TRBJ1-1	CASSIDLDRGAFF	TGTGCCAGTAGTATAGATCTGGACAGGGGAGCTTTCTTT
NA	NA	TRBV18	TRBJ1-5	CASSPRVEQPQHF	TGTGCCAGCTCACCACGCGTAGAGCAGCCCCAGCATTTT
NA	NA	TRBV18	TRBJ1-1	CASSPPNKNTEAFF	TGTGCCAGCTCACCACCGAACAAGAACACTGAAGCTTTCTTT
NA	NA	TRBV9	TRBJ1-5	CASSVNYGSNQPQHF	TGTGCCAGCAGCGTAAACTACGGTAGCAATCAGCCCCAGCATTTT
NA	NA	TRBV3-1/TRBV3-2	TRBJ2-1	CASSHGGLAGEEQFF	TGTGCCAGCAGCCACGGGGGTCTGGCGGGTGAGGAGCAGTTCTTC
few	NA	TRBV7-8	TRBJ1-2	CASSLRGSASLDHGYTF	TGTGCCAGCAGCTTAAGAGGTTCGGCTTCCCTAGACCATGGCTACACCTTC
NA	NA	TRBV6-2/TRBV6-3	TRBJ2-5	CASSYSSRSETQYF	TGTGCCAGCAGTTACTCGAGCAGGTCGGAGACCCAGTACTTC
NA	NA	TRBV19	TRBJ1-4	CASSMQGGNEKLFF	TGTGCCAGTAGTATGCAGGGCGGTAATGAAAAACTGTTTTTT
NA	NA	TRBV29-1	TRBJ2-1	CSVQGGSRGEQFF	TGCAGCGTTCAGGGGGGCTCACGGGGTGAGCAGTTCTTC
NA	NA	TRBV19	TRBJ1-2	CASSISTNYGYTF	TGTGCCAGTAGTATATCTACTAACTATGGCTACACCTTC
NA	NA	TRBV29-1	TRBJ2-1	CSVLRGVGNEQFF	TGCAGCGTTCTCAGGGGCGTTGGCAATGAGCAGTTCTTC
NA	TRBD1	TRBV7-9	TRBJ2-2	CASSLDRALMSGELFF	TGTGCCAGCAGCCTTGACAGGGCCTTAATGTCGGGGGAGCTGTTTTTT
NA	TRBD1	TRBV19	TRBJ1-5	CASSNAGQGGFSNQPQHF	TGTGCCAGTAGTAACGCGGGACAGGGAGGGTTTAGCAATCAGCCCCAGCATTTT
NA	TRBD1	TRBV19	TRBJ1-6	CASMGQGSSPLHF	TGTGCCAGTATGGGACAGGGGTCTTCACCCCTCCACTTT
once	NA	TRBV19	TRBJ2-7	CASSIRGREEQYF	TGTGCCAGTAGTATAAGGGGGAGAGAAGAGCAGTACTTC
NA	NA	TRBV3-1/TRBV3-2	TRBJ2-3	CASSQIPAGLTLSTDTQYF	TGTGCCAGCAGCCAGATTCCAGCGGGTCTGACGCTTAGCACAGATACGCAGTATTTT
NA	TRBD1	TRBV18	TRBJ2-2	CASSPPGQVLRWTGELFF	TGTGCCAGCTCACCACCGGGACAGGTACTACGGTGGACCGGGGAGCTGTTTTTT
NA	NA	TRBV7-2	TRBJ1-1	CASSLRGAVMNTEAFF	TGTGCCAGCAGCTTGAGAGGCGCCGTTATGAACACTGAAGCTTTCTTT
NA	NA	TRBV25-1	TRBJ2-1	CASSDPAHNFF	TGTGCCAGCAGTGACCCCGCCCACAACTTCTTC
NA	TRBD2	TRBV28	TRBJ2-5	CASTSSSGRIGTQYF	TGTGCCAGCACTAGTTCTAGCGGGAGAATAGGGACCCAGTACTTC
NA	TRBD1	TRBV4-2	TRBJ2-7	CASSRGQGASNEQYF	TGTGCCAGCAGCCGCGGACAGGGGGCTTCGAACGAGCAGTACTTC
NA	NA	TRBV7-9	TRBJ1-3	CASSSPQSGRFSGNTIYF	TGTGCCAGCAGCTCCCCCCAGTCAGGGCGATTCTCTGGAAACACCATATATTTT
NA	NA	TRBV7-8	TRBJ1-4	CASSLARIVTNEKLFF	TGTGCCAGCAGCTTAGCCAGGATTGTAACTAATGAAAAACTGTTTTTT
NA	TRBD1	TRBV18	TRBJ2-1	CASSPPSGQGNEQFF	TGTGCCAGCTCACCACCGTCTGGACAGGGCAATGAGCAGTTCTTC
NA	NA	TRBV3-1/TRBV3-2	TRBJ1-1	CASSLSPHSSLKAEAFF	TGTGCCAGCAGCCTAAGCCCCCACAGCTCCCTAAAGGCTGAAGCTTTCTTT